Listed below are T cell receptor beta chains from one sample, sequenced in a study of blood T cell repertoires in COVID-19. The assay was immunoSEQ multiplex PCR, and TCRdb's table has in-frame clones only and misses some. This sample has roughly 150,000 clones, with about 81% found just once. The sample consisted of peripheral blood. These receptor sequences come from an elderly woman with acute or convalescent COVID-19. Each CDR3 is given with its conserved first and last residue. The D gene is left open where the match is weak. The listing skips clone size in some rows; elsewhere it reads once, few, many or a size class.

j_call v_call clone_size d_call cdr3_nt cdr3_aa
TRBJ2-5 TRBV7-9 . TRBD1 TGTGCCAGCAGCACGGGGACAGTGCCAGAGACCCAGTACTTC CASSTGTVPETQYF
TRBJ2-5 TRBV2 . TRBD2 TGTGCCAGCAGATCTAGCGGGGGAGACCAAGAGACCCAGTACTTC CASRSSGGDQETQYF
TRBJ2-7 TRBV9 . . TGTGCCAGCAGCGGGAACAGGGAGTACGAGCAGTACTTC CASSGNREYEQYF
TRBJ2-7 TRBV5-4 . TRBD2 TGTGCCAGCAGCTTCGGCGGGGGGTCCTACGAGCAGTACTTC CASSFGGGSYEQYF
TRBJ2-7 TRBV27 . TRBD2 TGTGCCAGCAGTTCGTTTAGCGGGGTATCCTACGAGCAGTACTTC CASSSFSGVSYEQYF
TRBJ2-7 TRBV5-1 once TRBD2 TGCGCCAGCAGTATAACAGGACTAGACATGTACGAGCAGTACTTC CASSITGLDMYEQYF
TRBJ2-7 TRBV2 few TRBD2 TGTGCCAGCAGTGATCCGCAGGGGTCCCTGTGGGAGCTAGCGGGAGTTAACTACGAGCAGTACTTC CASSDPQGSLWELAGVNYEQYF
TRBJ1-4 TRBV28 . . TGTGCCAGCAGTTTAGCTCGGACGGGAGAAAAACTGTTTTTT CASSLARTGEKLFF
TRBJ1-1 TRBV5-1 . . TGCGCCAGCACCGAGCGATGGGGGGTAAACACTGAAGCTTTCTTT CASTERWGVNTEAFF
TRBJ1-1 TRBV5-1 . . TGCGCCAGCACAAGCGGGGGCAGTCTCAATGAAGCTTTCTTT CASTSGGSLNEAFF
TRBJ1-1 TRBV27 . TRBD1 TGTGCCAGCAGTAAGTCCGGGACAGAGAACACTGAAGCTTTCTTT CASSKSGTENTEAFF
TRBJ1-2 TRBV28 . . TGTGCCAGCAACCAAGATCTACTAAACTATGGCTACACCTTC CASNQDLLNYGYTF
TRBJ2-7 TRBV27 few TRBD1 TGTGCCAGCAGTTTATCTATCCAGGGGGCCTACGAGCAGTACTTC CASSLSIQGAYEQYF
TRBJ1-2 TRBV4-1 . TRBD1 TGCGCCAGCAGCCCGGGACAGGGGATCTATGGCTACACCTTC CASSPGQGIYGYTF
TRBJ2-3 TRBV5-1 few TRBD2 TGCGCCAGCAGCTTTAGGACTCAGCGGGGAGGTACAGATACGCAGTATTTT CASSFRTQRGGTDTQYF
TRBJ1-3 TRBV3-1/TRBV3-2 . . TGTGCCAGCAGCCCCCGTCCAGGGAACTCTGGAAACACCATATATTTT CASSPRPGNSGNTIYF
TRBJ2-4 TRBV28 . . TGTGCCAGCAGTTTAGGCGGGCAGGCATACATTCAGTACTTC CASSLGGQAYIQYF
TRBJ1-2 TRBV3-1/TRBV3-2 . . TGTGCCAGCAGCCAAGGTACGGGGATGTACCATGGCTACACCTTC CASSQGTGMYHGYTF
TRBJ2-1 TRBV5-1 once TRBD2 TGCGCCAGCAGCCCGACTAGCGGGGGGGCGAATGAGCAGTTCTTC CASSPTSGGANEQFF
TRBJ2-3 TRBV6-5 . . TGTGCCAGCAGTACGGACTACCACCGCACAGATACGCAGTATTTT CASSTDYHRTDTQYF
TRBJ2-5 TRBV5-1 . TRBD2 TGCGCCAGCAGCTTGGTGGGCCTAGCGGGAGGGTGGCCGCAAGAGACCCAGTACTTC CASSLVGLAGGWPQETQYF
TRBJ1-2 TRBV4-1 . TRBD1 TGCGCCAGCAGCCGAACTTTAGACAGGGATTGGTGGGGTAACTATGGCTACACCTTC CASSRTLDRDWWGNYGYTF
TRBJ2-1 TRBV3-1/TRBV3-2 . . TGTGCCAGCAGCCAAGATCGGAGCTCCTACAATGAGCAGTTCTTC CASSQDRSSYNEQFF
TRBJ2-7 TRBV7-9 . . TGTGCCAGCAGCCAGCCTTGGGGCAGATACGAGCAGTACTTC CASSQPWGRYEQYF
TRBJ2-2 TRBV28 . TRBD2 TGTGCCAGCAGTTTCTTTACTAGCGGGAACACCGGGGAGCTGTTTTTT CASSFFTSGNTGELFF
TRBJ2-7 TRBV28 . . TGTGCCAGCAGTTTCGGCCCGACGCGGGAAGCCTACGAGCAGTACTTC CASSFGPTREAYEQYF
TRBJ2-1 TRBV12-2 . . TGTGCAAGTCGCTTAGGATTGCTAGCGGGAGGTAATGAGCAGTTCTTC CASRLGLLAGGNEQFF
TRBJ2-3 TRBV7-9 once . TGTGCCAGCAGCTTTGGCGAGGGCACAGATACGCAGTATTTT CASSFGEGTDTQYF